Given below is one T cell receptor beta chain in context. This clonotype was counted only a few times. This clone's antigen is unknown. The input lacks base qualities; no much larger clone sits a single base away. This entry belongs to a study of T cells after yellow fever vaccination (dated by TCRdb to 2018 to 2020). Background on the whole study: The SMART-Seq v4 Ultra Low Input RNA kit was used to prepare libraries from fractions with low cell numbers. To follow T-cell clones before and after primary and booster YFV17D yellow fever vaccination, bulk TCR alpha and beta repertoires were sequenced over time. Blood samples were taken at several timepoints before and after primary and secondary immunization, and bulk PBMC replicates and cell subsets were isolated. Two healthy male donors, one aged 18 to 30 and one aged 30 to 40 years, made up the cohort.

Via the germline V gene, CDR1 is KGHDR and CDR2 SFDVKD. From its cysteine to its phenylalanine, the CDR3 spans 13 amino acids. Of all the DNA, just the CDR3 is kept, 39 bases in frame from base 1. Trimming takes 6 bases from V and 3 bases from J, and the germline ends sit 9 bases apart. The sample's treatment or condition label, in plain terms: live attenuated yellow fever vaccine strain. At each blood-draw timepoint, two biological replicates of bulk PBMCs were collected. PBMCs were isolated from peripheral blood using a standard Ficoll-Paque protocol. TriZol was used to extract RNA from bulk PBMCs, CD4 and CD8 fractions, and dextramer-positive and dextramer-negative fractions. TCR cDNA was synthesized by 5'RACE template switching, through which a universal primer site and unique molecular identifiers were introduced. cDNA synthesis was primed from both the TCR alpha and TCR beta constant segments. Library amplification involved two PCR steps, and the second step added sample barcodes and sequencing adapters. Sequencing of libraries was done on Illumina HiSeq 2500 (2x100 bp) or NovaSeq (2x150 bp). The study's processing was this. MIGEC handled demultiplexing of reads and collapsing into UMI consensus sequences, while MiXCR performed V(D)J alignment. Vaccine-responding clonotypes were defined with edgeR using replicate PBMC samples, requiring FDR below 0.01 and a log2 fold change above 5 up to day 15. Bulk clonotypes were assigned CD4 or CD8 identity according to which sequenced CD4 or CD8 repertoire held them at higher abundance. Using fastp at Q25 and MiXCR, TCRdb reprocessed the public reads and kept productive beta chains. Rows are combined by CDR3 protein, so each entry shows the most common genes and DNA. These V and J calls rely on TCRdb rather than the paper's analysis. A total of approximately 550,000 distinct CDR3 sequences appear in this sample, roughly 14% of them only once. Jointly, the top ten make up over 11% of the sample.

On the study overall, not on this receptor specifically: Computational filtering was required because FACS-sorted repertoires could contain abundant contaminating clonotypes from the bulk population. A small fraction of clonotypes showed up in both the CD4 and CD8 compartments, probably as a result of convergent recombination. The secondary T-cell response was weaker than the primary response but faster, peaking on day 5 instead of day 15. Most clones expanded after primary vaccination were re-detected after the booster (just under 97% of CD4 and 88% of CD8), suggesting broad memory maintenance. Only a couple of donors were included in the study, so the extent to which the findings can be generalized is limited.

The source is a man aged 30 to 45 who received the YFV17D yellow fever vaccine. The specimen comprised PBMCs, sampled on the day of the yellow fever booster vaccination. The chain links TRBV24-1 with TRBJ2-3, with a weak D call of TRBD2 (5 bases match). Here is the DNA: TGTGCCACCAGTCAAGGAGGTACAGATACGCAGTATTTT. It codes for CATSQGGTDTQYF.